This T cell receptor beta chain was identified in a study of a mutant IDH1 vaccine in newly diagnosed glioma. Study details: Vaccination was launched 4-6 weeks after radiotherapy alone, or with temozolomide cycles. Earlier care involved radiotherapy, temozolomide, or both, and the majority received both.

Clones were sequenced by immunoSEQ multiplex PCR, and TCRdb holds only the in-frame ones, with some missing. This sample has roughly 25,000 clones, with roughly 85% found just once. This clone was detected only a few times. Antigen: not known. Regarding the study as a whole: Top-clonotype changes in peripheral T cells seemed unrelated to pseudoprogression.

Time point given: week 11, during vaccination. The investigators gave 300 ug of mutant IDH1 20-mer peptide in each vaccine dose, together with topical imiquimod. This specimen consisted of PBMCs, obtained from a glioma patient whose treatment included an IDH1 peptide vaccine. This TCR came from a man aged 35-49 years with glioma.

CDR3 amino acids: CASSPGDGWELFF. CDR3 DNA sequence: TGTGCCAGCTCACCAGGGGACGGTTGGGAGCTGTTTTTT. This chain links TRBV18 with TRBJ2-2; D may match TRBD1 or TRBD2 (5 bases each). Germline V gives CDR1 KGHSH, CDR2 LQKENI. Trimming cost V 2 bases and J 9 bases, with 10 bases left between them. The CDR3 is 13 amino acids. The full variable domain, its missing parts supplied by reference TRBV18 and TRBJ2-2, is NAGVMQNPRHLVRRRGQEARLRCSPMKGHSHVYWYRQLPEEGLKFMVYLQKENIIDESGMPKERFSAEFPKEGPSILRIQQVVRGDSAAYFCASSPGDGWELFFGEGSRLTVL.